This record looks at one T cell receptor (beta chain) sequence and its context. Some clones are missing from TCRdb's copy, which holds only in-frame ones; the method was immunoSEQ multiplex PCR. Of about 430,000 clones in the sample, approximately 90% were seen once. CDR1 and CDR2 from the germline V gene are MGHRA and YSYEKL. After removal of 2 bases from V and 3 bases from J, the junction contained 4 bases not matched to a gene. The CDR3 covers 15 residues. These data belong to a study of blood T cell repertoires in COVID-19. Across the whole study: Acute and convalescent COVID-19 specimens originated in the United States, Italy and Spain. The analysed material was cDNA or gDNA that came from T cells, B-cell-depleted T cells, or PBMCs.

The clonotype originates from a woman aged 18-29 years who had been exposed to COVID-19. The chain is built from TRBV4-1 and TRBJ2-7, with 10 positions matching TRBD1. The sample taken for sequencing was PBMCs or T cells enriched from blood (not recorded which). CDR3 in DNA: TGCGCCAGCAGCCAAAGCCGGGACAGGGGCTACGAGCAGTACTTC. It specifies CASSQSRDRGYEQYF.